The next 6 T cell receptor beta chains were all read from a single sample in a study of T cells expressing NK-cell markers. One entry per CDR3 protein, without DNA, is what TCRdb gives after re-calling the 5' RACE reads. This specimen shows roughly 450,000 distinct CDR3 sequences; the ten leading clones hold 1.4%. Input material: blood T cells: a sorted CD56 or NKG2C T cell subset, CD4+ or CD8+ T cells, or bulk PBMC T cells (not recorded which). Receptors were obtained from a woman aged 45-59 years in good health.

This sequence joins TRBV12-3 or TRBV12-4 and TRBJ2-1; the TRBD1 assignment by TCRdb is unverifiable without DNA. The CDR3 covers 15 residues. CDR3 protein: CASTPGQGLLYEQFF.

This chain uses TRBV7-9 with TRBJ1-5; TCRdb designates TRBD1, a call that cannot be tested without DNA. Germline CDR1 reads SEHNR; CDR2 reads FQNEAQ (reference sequence). This CDR3 is built from 16 residues. CDR3 region: CASSLTGALSNQPQHF.

V usage is TRBV20-1 and J usage is TRBJ1-1; TCRdb reports TRBD1, a call that lacks DNA to check it against. The CDR3 is 15 residues long. CDR1 is DFQATT, CDR2 SNEGSKA, per germline (reference sequence). CDR3 loop: CSATTPRGRWTEAFF.

The V gene is TRBV24-1, the J gene TRBJ2-1; TCRdb calls TRBD1, which cannot be checked without DNA. The V gene's germline CDR1 is KGHDR and CDR2 SFDVKD. The CDR3 length is 15 residues. CDR3 residues: CATSDYRGGIGEQFF.

The J gene is TRBJ2-5, the V gene TRBV5-6; TCRdb indicates TRBD1, and absent DNA this call remains unverified. Germline V gene sequence: CDR1 SGHDT, CDR2 YYEEEE. The CDR3 length is 14 residues. The CDR3 loop is CASSLQQQGETQYF.

This chain connects TRBV20-1 to TRBJ2-7; TCRdb names TRBD1, which stays unverified in the absence of DNA. CDR1 and CDR2 (germline): DFQATT, SNEGSKA (reference sequence). The CDR3 covers 15 residues. This CDR3 reads CSARQGSGRPYEQYF.